Ten or more counts support the clone carrying this T cell receptor beta chain. The CDR3 regions of TCR beta were amplified from RNA transcripts. Initially, a first-round RT-PCR of the TCR CDR3 employed the HTBI primer set. TCRdb re-called the multiplex PCR reads through MiXCR, storing one row per CDR3 protein. Of approximately 720,000 distinct CDR3 sequences in the sample, roughly a sixth were seen once. Orbital computed tomography and thyroid ultrasound, together with serum TRAb and thyroxine and clinical symptoms, were used for diagnoses. The CDR3 has 14 residues. Per the germline V gene, CDR1 is KGHSH and CDR2 is LQKENI. The V gene end was trimmed by 3 bases and the J gene end by 9 bases; junction bases not matched to a gene: 5. The data originate from a study of T cells in Graves' hyperthyroidism and ophthalmopathy.

Sequencing was performed on blood. V gene TRBV18 combines with J gene TRBJ2-1, with 10 bases lining up with TRBD1. This receptor was taken from a woman aged 50 to 65 with Graves' hyperthyroidism that later progressed to Graves' ophthalmopathy. The CDR3, as DNA: TGTGCCAGCTCACCTTCGGACAGGGGGACTGAGCAGTTCTTC. Translation gives CASSPSDRGTEQFF.